This is a list of T cell receptor beta chains from one sample in a study of T cell changes during pregnancy in multiple sclerosis. TCRdb's copy holds only in-frame clones and misses some; the assay was immunoSEQ multiplex PCR. The table records tens of thousands of clones, 88% of them present only once. The source was CD8+ T cells from peripheral blood mononuclear cells, collected after pregnancy. The receptors originated from a female donor in good health, enrolled as a control in a pregnancy study. Each CDR3 is given with its conserved first and last residue. A D gene is named only where the DNA matches it firmly. Expanded clones get a size class; other rows say once, few or many, or leave the size out.

J,V,size,D,DNA,CDR3
TRBJ1-1,TRBV4-3,-,-,TGCGCCAGCAGCCAAGATGGGGCAGGGAACACTGAAGCTTTCTTT,CASSQDGAGNTEAFF
TRBJ2-3,TRBV7-3,-,TRBD2,TGTGCCAGCAGCCCTTCGGGTAGCGGGGGGAGCACAGATACGCAGTATTTT,CASSPSGSGGSTDTQYF
TRBJ1-2,TRBV10-3,-,-,TGTGCCATCAGTGAGGATCACAGTAGCTATGGCTACACCTTC,CAISEDHSSYGYTF
TRBJ2-1,TRBV4-3,-,TRBD2,TGCGCCAGCAGCCAAGATGATAGCGGGGGCCACAATGAGCAGTTCTTC,CASSQDDSGGHNEQFF
TRBJ2-7,TRBV27,-,-,TGTGCCAGCAGTTTATCGGGCCCTAACTCCTACGAGCAGTACTTC,CASSLSGPNSYEQYF
TRBJ1-2,TRBV9,once,-,TGTGCCAGCAGCGTAGGGGACACCCTCCTTGGCTACACCTTC,CASSVGDTLLGYTF
TRBJ2-3,TRBV4-3,once,TRBD2,TGCGCCAGCAGCCAAGTGGGCGGGGGGGCCCCAGATACGCAGTATTTT,CASSQVGGGAPDTQYF
TRBJ2-7,TRBV4-2,-,TRBD2,TGTGCCAGCAGCCAAGGAAGGGGGACTAGCTACGAGCAGTACTTC,CASSQGRGTSYEQYF
TRBJ2-7,TRBV10-3,-,TRBD1,TGTGCCGCAAGAGGGACAGGGGACGGCGAGCAGTACTTC,CAARGTGDGEQYF
TRBJ1-1,TRBV11-2,once,-,TGTGCCAGCAGGGGGGCCGTCGGGGTGAACACTGAAGCTTTCTTT,CASRGAVGVNTEAFF
TRBJ1-3,TRBV11-2,-,-,TGTGCCAGCAGCCGTCCGCCCGAGGACACCATATATTTT,CASSRPPEDTIYF
TRBJ2-5,TRBV4-1,-,-,TGCGCCAGCAGCCAAGATCCAGCGCAGCAAGAGACCCAGTACTTC,CASSQDPAQQETQYF
TRBJ1-2,TRBV6-5,-,-,TGTGCCAGCACAGACTCCTATGGCTACACCTTC,CASTDSYGYTF
TRBJ1-2,TRBV4-3,-,TRBD1,TGCGCCAGCAGCCAATCCCCTGACAGGGCGGCGGATGGCTACACCTTC,CASSQSPDRAADGYTF
TRBJ2-1,TRBV30,-,TRBD1,TGTGCCTGGAGTGGCTGGACAGGGACGTTTGGGGATGAGCAGTTCTTC,CAWSGWTGTFGDEQFF
TRBJ1-1,TRBV27,-,TRBD1,TGTGCCAGCAGTGGCAGGGGGGTCCCTGAAGCTTTCTTT,CASSGRGVPEAFF
TRBJ1-5,TRBV4-1,-,-,TGCGCCAGCAGCCTACCGGAAGGGGATAGCAATCAGCCCCAGCATTTT,CASSLPEGDSNQPQHF
TRBJ2-1,TRBV11-2,-,TRBD2,TGTGCCAGCAGCCCGATCAATTCAGACGGGGGGAAGAATGAGCAGTTCTTC,CASSPINSDGGKNEQFF
TRBJ2-7,TRBV10-3,-,TRBD1,TGTGCCATCGGGGACAGGGCCCCTTGGGAGCAGTACTTC,CAIGDRAPWEQYF
TRBJ1-2,TRBV4-3,medium-sized,-,TGCGCCAGCAGCCAAGATTATGGAGTCTCGCACTATGGCTACACCTTC,CASSQDYGVSHYGYTF
TRBJ2-1,TRBV28,-,-,TGTGCCACCAGCGCGAGTGAGCAGTTCTTC,CATSASEQFF
TRBJ2-7,TRBV16,-,TRBD2,TGTGCCAGCAGCCAATCTGCACGGGAGGACGGCTACGAGCAGTACTTC,CASSQSAREDGYEQYF
TRBJ1-1,TRBV4-3,-,TRBD1,TGCGCCAGCAGCCAAGGACAGGGGAACACTGAAGCTTTCTTT,CASSQGQGNTEAFF
TRBJ1-2,TRBV15,-,-,TGTGCCACCAGCTCCGGGCAGGGGATCTATGGCTACACCTTC,CATSSGQGIYGYTF